This is a list of T cell receptor beta chains from one sample in a study of regulatory T cells in long-lasting Graves disease. TCRdb reprocessed the multiplex PCR reads with MiXCR, giving one entry per CDR3 protein. The sample comprises some 470,000 distinct CDR3 sequences, about 22% of which are singletons, and roughly 7.7% rests with the top ten. The sequenced sample was peripheral blood mononuclear cells (PBMCs), obtained when the disease was refractory, from a patient treated with antithyroid drugs. The receptor set was obtained from a female donor with Graves disease. Each CDR3 is given with its conserved first and last residue. Fields, in order: clone size, D gene, J gene, V gene, CDR3 length, CDR3 protein, CDR3 DNA. The D gene is left open where the match is weak. Not all rows give a size; the values are once, few, many and, for expanded clones, a class.

>many|TRBD1|TRBJ1-2|TRBV28|16
CASSLGGQGVNYGYTF
TGTGCCAGCAGTTTAGGAGGACAGGGGGTCAACTATGGCTACACCTTC
>many|NA|TRBJ2-7|TRBV6-1|10
CASAGYEQYF
TGTGCCAGCGCAGGCTACGAGCAGTACTTC
>few|NA|TRBJ1-6|TRBV19|17
CASSREMETGDNSPLHF
TGTGCCAGTAGCCGTGAAATGGAGACAGGAGATAATTCACCCCTCCACTTT
>many|NA|TRBJ2-6|TRBV3-1|15
CASSQRGGAANVLTF
TGTGCCAGCAGCCAACGGGGCGGGGCAGCCAACGTCCTGACTTTC
>many|NA|TRBJ2-7|TRBV7-9|12
CASSLEGHEQYF
TGTGCCAGCAGCTTAGAAGGCCACGAGCAGTACTTC
>NA|NA|TRBJ1-1|TRBV5-5|16
CASSLKMLQGDTEAFF
TGTGCCAGCAGCCTAAAGATGCTACAGGGAGACACTGAAGCTTTCTTT
>NA|TRBD2|TRBJ2-5|TRBV20-1|14
CSARAGLAQETQYF
TGCAGTGCTAGAGCCGGACTAGCACAAGAGACCCAGTACTTC
>many|NA|TRBJ1-1|TRBV29-1|14
CSVERPGMNTEAFF
TGCAGCGTTGAACGGCCGGGTATGAACACTGAAGCTTTCTTT
>many|NA|TRBJ1-2|TRBV19|15
CASSTNLQGNYGYTF
TGTGCCAGTAGTACCAACTTACAGGGAAACTATGGCTACACCTTC
>many|NA|TRBJ1-5|TRBV3-1|13
CASSQELKQPQHF
TGTGCCAGCAGCCAAGAATTAAAACAGCCCCAGCATTTT
>many|NA|TRBJ1-2|TRBV29-1|13
CSVSEILNYGYTF
TGCAGCGTCTCCGAGATACTTAACTATGGCTACACCTTC
>few|NA|TRBJ1-1|TRBV9|12
CASSGDGRQAFF
TGTGCCAGCAGCGGGGACGGACGCCAAGCTTTCTTT
>many|TRBD1|TRBJ2-2|TRBV11-2|13
CASRDRGTGELFF
TGTGCCAGCCGGGACAGGGGGACCGGGGAGCTGTTTTTT
>NA|TRBD1|TRBJ2-2|TRBV13|16
CASSFRQGRFNGELFF
TGTGCCAGCAGCTTCCGACAGGGGAGGTTTAACGGGGAGCTGTTTTTT
>NA|NA|TRBJ2-7|TRBV4-1|15
CASSQDQPGPYEQYF
TGCGCCAGCAGCCAAGATCAACCCGGCCCCTACGAGCAGTACTTC
>few|NA|TRBJ2-7|TRBV9|14
CASSVGGERKEQYF
TGTGCCAGCAGCGTAGGAGGTGAGAGGAAGGAGCAGTACTTC
>NA|TRBD1|TRBJ1-1|TRBV4-1|12
CASSQLTGRAFF
TGCGCCAGCAGCCAATTGACAGGGAGAGCTTTCTTT
>NA|NA|TRBJ1-2|TRBV2|12
CASSPGMDGYTF
TGTGCCAGCAGCCCGGGAATGGACGGCTACACCTTC
>NA|NA|TRBJ2-2|TRBV3-1|15
CASSPGPLNTGELFF
TGTGCCAGCAGCCCGGGACCCCTGAACACCGGGGAGCTGTTTTTT
>NA|TRBD1|TRBJ1-1|TRBV19|13
CASRDSVNTGAFF
TGTGCCAGTCGGGACAGCGTGAACACTGGAGCTTTCTTT
>NA|NA|TRBJ2-1|TRBV29-1|14
CSVELVPLYNEQFF
TGCAGCGTTGAACTAGTCCCATTGTACAATGAGCAGTTCTTC
>many|TRBD1|TRBJ2-7|TRBV20-1|14
CSAAGQGFTYEQYF
TGCAGTGCTGCCGGACAGGGCTTCACCTACGAGCAGTACTTC
>NA|NA|TRBJ1-4|TRBV6-1|14
CASKYGLDGEKLFF
TGTGCCAGCAAATACGGTCTCGACGGGGAAAAACTGTTTTTT
>many|NA|TRBJ2-7|TRBV28|13
CASRRSGGYEQYF
TGTGCCAGCAGGCGATCAGGGGGGTACGAGCAGTACTTC
>few|NA|TRBJ2-7|TRBV27|11
CASSGGWGEYF
TGTGCCAGCAGTGGGGGTTGGGGAGAGTACTTC
>few|TRBD2|TRBJ2-7|TRBV29-1|13
CSVQTSDVYEQYF
TGCAGCGTCCAGACTAGCGATGTCTACGAGCAGTACTTC
>NA|NA|TRBJ1-1|TRBV6-5|18
CASSSISRTEELNTEAFF
TGTGCCAGCAGTTCCATCTCCCGGACAGAAGAACTGAACACTGAAGCTTTCTTT
>many|TRBD2|TRBJ2-4|TRBV6-1|15
CASSVAGLGLNIQYF
TGTGCCAGCAGTGTAGCGGGACTAGGGCTTAACATTCAGTACTTC
>few|NA|TRBJ2-2|TRBV12-3/TRBV12-4|15
CASSIEQGGPGELFF
TGTGCCAGCAGTATCGAACAGGGAGGCCCCGGGGAGCTGTTTTTT
>few|NA|TRBJ1-3|TRBV15|13
CATSLGTGNTIYF
TGTGCCACGAGCCTTGGTACTGGAAACACCATATATTTT
>NA|NA|TRBJ2-5|TRBV12-3/TRBV12-4|14
CAGSQQDLQETQYF
TGTGCCGGCAGTCAACAGGACCTGCAAGAGACCCAGTACTTC
>few|TRBD1|TRBJ1-1|TRBV6-1|12
CASQGAVTEAFF
TGTGCATCGCAGGGGGCTGTCACTGAAGCTTTCTTT
>few|TRBD2|TRBJ2-5|TRBV5-1|15
CASSTAGTSVETQYF
TGCGCCAGCAGCACGGCCGGGACTAGCGTCGAGACCCAGTACTTC
>many|TRBD1|TRBJ1-1|TRBV11-3|14
CASSSKGQGTEAFF
TGTGCCAGCAGCTCCAAGGGACAGGGCACTGAAGCTTTCTTT
>many|NA|TRBJ1-2|TRBV12-3/TRBV12-4|12
CASSGDNYGYTF
TGTGCCAGTTCAGGGGACAACTATGGCTACACCTTC
>many|NA|TRBJ1-2|TRBV28|15
CASRVLDNKDYGYTF
TGTGCCAGTCGCGTCCTGGACAATAAGGACTATGGCTACACCTTC
>few|TRBD1|TRBJ2-5|TRBV30|15
CAWTREGTGRETQYF
TGTGCCTGGACGAGGGAAGGGACAGGTCGAGAGACCCAGTACTTC
>many|TRBD1|TRBJ1-2|TRBV28|15
CASSLTPGTGFGYTF
TGTGCCAGCAGTTTAACGCCCGGGACAGGGTTTGGCTACACCTTC
>few|TRBD2|TRBJ2-3|TRBV12-5|16
CASGPGLAGDTDTQYF
TGTGCTAGTGGCCCGGGACTAGCGGGAGACACAGATACGCAGTATTTT